A selection of T cell receptor beta chains follows, all from one sample in a study of brain T cells in children with intractable seizures. Produced via immunoSEQ multiplex PCR; TCRdb's table is partial and in-frame only. The table records under 400,000 clones, about 93% of them present only once. The material was peripheral blood, obtained roughly 5 months after surgery. The receptor source for this set is a boy younger than two with tuberous sclerosis and intractable seizures. The CDR3 runs from the conserved cysteine through the conserved F or W. Fields, in order: D gene, J gene, V gene, clone size, CDR3 DNA, CDR3 protein. D genes are given only for firm matches. For some rows the clone size is stated as once, few or many, or as a class when expanded; others skip it.

NA,TRBJ2-2,TRBV12-3/TRBV12-4,NA,TGTGCCAGCAGCGGGGAGCTGTTTTTT,CASSGELFF
NA,TRBJ1-1,TRBV12-3/TRBV12-4,NA,TGTGCCAGCAGTTTTCGCACTGAAGCTTTCTTT,CASSFRTEAFF
NA,TRBJ2-1,TRBV30,once,TGTGCCTGGAGTCCGGGGTTCTACAATGAGCAGTTCTTC,CAWSPGFYNEQFF
NA,TRBJ2-7,TRBV5-6,NA,TGTGCCAGCACCATTGCAGGGAGGGGGCGGCCCGAGCAGTACTTC,CASTIAGRGRPEQYF
TRBD1,TRBJ1-1,TRBV19,few,TGTGCCAGTAGTCATAACAGGGGTACTGAAGCTTTCTTT,CASSHNRGTEAFF
TRBD1,TRBJ2-7,TRBV7-8,NA,TGTGCCAGCAGCCCAAGTTATCAGGGACAGGCCTACGAGCAGTACTTC,CASSPSYQGQAYEQYF
NA,TRBJ2-7,TRBV5-8,NA,TGTGCCAGCACCGATTACGAGGGCATTAGTATTTACGAGCAGTACTTC,CASTDYEGISIYEQYF
NA,TRBJ2-3,TRBV4-2,NA,TGTGCCAGCAGCCCCTGGGGCGCAGATACGCAGTATTTT,CASSPWGADTQYF
TRBD1,TRBJ1-2,TRBV24-1,NA,TGTGCCACCAGTGCAGACAGGGGGCGAGGCTACACCTTC,CATSADRGRGYTF
NA,TRBJ2-1,TRBV6-5,NA,TGTGCCAGCAGCCGGGAAGGACCCCTCCTCGGGCAGTTCTTC,CASSREGPLLGQFF
NA,TRBJ2-7,TRBV13,NA,TGTGCCAGCAGCTCCAACCTGGAGCAGTACTTC,CASSSNLEQYF
NA,TRBJ1-1,TRBV9,NA,TGTGCCAGCAGCGTAGGGGCCAGAGGGGACACTGAAGCTTTCTTT,CASSVGARGDTEAFF
NA,TRBJ2-1,TRBV29-1,NA,TGCAGCGTTGAAGATAGCCCCGTAGGGGTAGATGAGCAGTTCTTC,CSVEDSPVGVDEQFF
NA,TRBJ2-6,TRBV5-6,NA,TGTGCCAGCAGCCCTTGGTCAGGGCCCGGGGCCAACGTCCTGACTTTC,CASSPWSGPGANVLTF
NA,TRBJ1-5,TRBV21-1,once,TGTGCCAGCACCCTCAAGGTAAATGATAATCAGCCCCAGCATTTT,CASTLKVNDNQPQHF
TRBD1,TRBJ1-1,TRBV6-5,NA,TGTGCCAGCAGTTTTTTGGACAGGGAAACTGAAGCTTTCTTT,CASSFLDRETEAFF
NA,TRBJ1-2,TRBV6-5,NA,TGTGCCAGCAGTTACGGCAGGTGGGGTGGCTACACCTTC,CASSYGRWGGYTF
NA,TRBJ2-7,TRBV7-9,once,TGTGCCAGCAGCTTAGTACGGGGCGCCAGCTCCTACGAGCAGTACTTC,CASSLVRGASSYEQYF
NA,TRBJ2-5,TRBV29-1,NA,TGCAGCGTGGGAAAGCGGGAGACCCAGTACTTC,CSVGKRETQYF
NA,TRBJ2-7,TRBV27,NA,TGTGCCAGCAGTTTAAGTATGCGACAGATCTCCTACGAGCAGTACTTC,CASSLSMRQISYEQYF
TRBD1,TRBJ2-1,TRBV6-5,NA,TGTGCCAGCAGCGGATGGCAGGGGGATAATGAGCAGTTCTTC,CASSGWQGDNEQFF
TRBD2,TRBJ2-7,TRBV2,NA,TGTGCCAGCAGTGCTCCCGGGGGGGCGCGGTCCTACGAGCAGTACTTC,CASSAPGGARSYEQYF
TRBD2,TRBJ2-7,TRBV3-1/TRBV3-2,once,TGTGCCAGCAGCCGTAACAAACTAGCGGGAGGGGAGCAGTACTTC,CASSRNKLAGGEQYF
NA,TRBJ1-5,TRBV19,NA,TGTGCCAGTAGTACAAACGTGACACCATATGGCAATCAGCCCCAGCATTTT,CASSTNVTPYGNQPQHF
TRBD1,TRBJ2-7,TRBV29-1,NA,TGCAGCGTTCCGGCAGGGGGACACGAGCAGTACTTC,CSVPAGGHEQYF
TRBD1,TRBJ2-2,TRBV7-3,NA,TGTGCCAGCAGCTCCGGGACAGGGGTCGGGGAGCTGTTTTTT,CASSSGTGVGELFF
NA,TRBJ1-2,TRBV11-2,NA,TGTGCCAGCAGCTTTTTGGACAGAAGCGACCTCTATGGCTACACCTTC,CASSFLDRSDLYGYTF
NA,TRBJ1-6,TRBV6-1,NA,TGTGCCAGCAGTGAAACGAGGAATTCACCCCTCCACTTT,CASSETRNSPLHF
TRBD2,TRBJ2-1,TRBV11-3,NA,TGTGCCAGCGGAGGGTGGCTAGCGGGAGGACACAATGAGCAGTTCTTC,CASGGWLAGGHNEQFF
TRBD2,TRBJ2-1,TRBV24-1,NA,TGTGCCACCGAGGTGTCACGGCGGGAGGTCAACAATGAGCAGTTCTTC,CATEVSRREVNNEQFF
TRBD1,TRBJ2-7,TRBV6-5,once,TGTGCCAGCAGTAACACAGGGGACGAGCAGTACTTC,CASSNTGDEQYF
NA,TRBJ2-1,TRBV6-5,NA,TGTGCTTTAGCCTCACCCTTATACAATGAGCAGTTCTTC,CALASPLYNEQFF
TRBD2,TRBJ2-3,TRBV6-1,few,TGTGCCAGCAGTGAGAACTACGGGACTAGGACAGATACGCAGTATTTT,CASSENYGTRTDTQYF
NA,TRBJ2-1,TRBV30,NA,TGTGCCTGGGCTTCAGACCGAGACAATGAGCAGTTCTTC,CAWASDRDNEQFF
NA,TRBJ2-3,TRBV21-1,NA,TGTGCCAGCAGCAAAGGTCCGGCGGGGGGTCGAGATACGCAGTATTTT,CASSKGPAGGRDTQYF
NA,TRBJ2-3,TRBV19,once,TGTGCCAGTAGTATCGACAGCACAGATACGCAGTATTTT,CASSIDSTDTQYF
TRBD2,TRBJ2-7,TRBV24-1,NA,TGTGCCACCAGTGTGAGCGGGGGCACCTACGAGCAGTACTTC,CATSVSGGTYEQYF
TRBD1,TRBJ1-2,TRBV18,NA,TGTGCCAGCGGAGACAGGGATTCCCATGGCTACACCTTC,CASGDRDSHGYTF
TRBD2,TRBJ2-3,TRBV7-9,NA,TGTGCCAGCAGCGGAGAGTCCCGCCGGGACTACAAAACAGATACGCAGTATTTT,CASSGESRRDYKTDTQYF
NA,TRBJ2-5,TRBV2,NA,TGTGCCAGCAGTGGGTGGGGGTCTCAAGAGACCCAGTACTTC,CASSGWGSQETQYF
NA,TRBJ1-2,TRBV30,NA,TGTGCCTGGAGGGGGAAAAGCACGCTCTGGGACTATGGCTACACCTTC,CAWRGKSTLWDYGYTF
TRBD2,TRBJ2-5,TRBV5-1,NA,TGCGCCAGCAGCTCATCGGAACATAGCGGGGGCGAGACCCAGTACTTC,CASSSSEHSGGETQYF
NA,TRBJ2-1,TRBV25-1,NA,TGTGCCAGCAGTCCCCGGGGTCCTTATAATGAGCAGTTCTTC,CASSPRGPYNEQFF
TRBD1,TRBJ1-1,TRBV5-1,NA,TGCGCCAGCAGCTTGGGGACAGGGAACACTGAAGCTTTCTTT,CASSLGTGNTEAFF
NA,TRBJ2-3,TRBV5-4,NA,TGTGCCAGCAGCTTGGCCAGGGGTAGCACAGATACGCAGTATTTT,CASSLARGSTDTQYF
NA,TRBJ1-4,TRBV9,NA,TGTGCCAGCAGCGTCTTGGGAGTCGAAGAAGAAAAACTGTTTTTT,CASSVLGVEEEKLFF
TRBD2,TRBJ2-5,TRBV24-1,once,TGTGCCACCAGTGATACCCGACTAGCGGGAGGGGTAGAGACCCAGTACTTC,CATSDTRLAGGVETQYF
NA,TRBJ1-6,TRBV4-1,NA,TGCGCCAGCAGCCAAGATGGAGGGGAACTTTCACCCCTCCACTTT,CASSQDGGELSPLHF
NA,TRBJ1-1,TRBV6-4,NA,TGTGCCAGCAGTGACTCGTACTTGGGCGAAGCTTTCTTT,CASSDSYLGEAFF
TRBD1,TRBJ1-2,TRBV5-4,few,TGTGCCAGCAGCCCCGGGACAGGGGCTTACTATGGCTACACCTTC,CASSPGTGAYYGYTF
TRBD2,TRBJ2-1,TRBV7-7,NA,TGTGCTAGCAGCTTCGGCCTAGCGGGATCCAATGAGCAGTTCTTC,CASSFGLAGSNEQFF
TRBD1,TRBJ2-1,TRBV18,NA,TGTGCCAGCTCACCCCTATCGACAGGGAGCTCCTACAATGAGCAGTTCTTC,CASSPLSTGSSYNEQFF
NA,TRBJ1-2,TRBV6-6,once,TGTGCCAGCAGTTCCGACTATGGCTACACCTTC,CASSSDYGYTF
NA,TRBJ1-2,TRBV19,NA,TGTGCCAGTAGTATTTTTACAGGGATAAACTATGGCTACACCTTC,CASSIFTGINYGYTF
NA,TRBJ2-7,TRBV15,NA,TGTGCCACCAGCATGTACCAACGGGACACCTACGAGCAGTACTTC,CATSMYQRDTYEQYF